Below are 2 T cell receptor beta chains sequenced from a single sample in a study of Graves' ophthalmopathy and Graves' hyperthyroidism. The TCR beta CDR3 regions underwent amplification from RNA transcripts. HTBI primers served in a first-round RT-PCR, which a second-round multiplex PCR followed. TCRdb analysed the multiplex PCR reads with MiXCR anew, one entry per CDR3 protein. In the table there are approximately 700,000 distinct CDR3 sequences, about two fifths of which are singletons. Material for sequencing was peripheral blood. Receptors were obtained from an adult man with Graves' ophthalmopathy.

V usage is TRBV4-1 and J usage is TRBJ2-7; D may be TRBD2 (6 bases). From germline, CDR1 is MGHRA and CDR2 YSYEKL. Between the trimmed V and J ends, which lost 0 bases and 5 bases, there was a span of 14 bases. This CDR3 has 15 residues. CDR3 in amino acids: CASSQDPGTPHEQYF. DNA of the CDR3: TGCGCCAGCAGCCAAGACCCCGGGACTCCCCACGAGCAGTACTTC.

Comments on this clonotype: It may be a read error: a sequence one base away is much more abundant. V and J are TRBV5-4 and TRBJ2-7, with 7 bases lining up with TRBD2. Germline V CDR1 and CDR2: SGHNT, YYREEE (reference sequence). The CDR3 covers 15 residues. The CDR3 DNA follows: TGTGCCAGCAGCTTGGAGGGGAGGGTTGAAGACGAGCAGCACTTC. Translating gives CASSLEGRVEDEQHF.